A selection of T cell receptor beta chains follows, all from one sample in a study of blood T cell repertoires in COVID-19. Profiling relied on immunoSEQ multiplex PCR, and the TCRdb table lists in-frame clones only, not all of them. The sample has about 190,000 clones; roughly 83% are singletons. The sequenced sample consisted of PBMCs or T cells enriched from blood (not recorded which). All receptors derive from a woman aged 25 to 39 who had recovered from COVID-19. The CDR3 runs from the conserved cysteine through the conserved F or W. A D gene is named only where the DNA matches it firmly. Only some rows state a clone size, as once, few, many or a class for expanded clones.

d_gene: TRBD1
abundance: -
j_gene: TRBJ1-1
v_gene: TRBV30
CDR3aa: CAWDRGQMNTEAFF
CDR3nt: TGTGCCTGGGACAGGGGGCAGATGAACACTGAAGCTTTCTTT

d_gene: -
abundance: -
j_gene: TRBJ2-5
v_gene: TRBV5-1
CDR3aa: CASSLVVARETQYF
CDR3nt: TGCGCCAGCAGCTTGGTGGTAGCGCGAGAGACCCAGTACTTC

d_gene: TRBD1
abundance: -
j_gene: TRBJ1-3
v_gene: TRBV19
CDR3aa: CASTTGTGLFYSGNTIYF
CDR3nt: TGTGCCAGTACTACCGGGACAGGGCTCTTCTACTCTGGAAACACCATATATTTT

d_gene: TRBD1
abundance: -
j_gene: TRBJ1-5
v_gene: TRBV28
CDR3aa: CASSFGQGAGQPQHF
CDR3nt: TGTGCCAGCAGTTTTGGACAGGGGGCTGGTCAGCCCCAGCATTTT

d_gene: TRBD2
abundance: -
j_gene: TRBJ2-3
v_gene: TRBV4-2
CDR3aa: CASSQETWVAGGPTDTQYF
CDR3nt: TGTGCCAGCAGCCAAGAAACGTGGGTAGCGGGGGGCCCTACAGATACGCAGTATTTT

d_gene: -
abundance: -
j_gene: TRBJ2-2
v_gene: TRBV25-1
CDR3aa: CASSKRWGPNTGELFF
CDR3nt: TGTGCCAGCAGTAAAAGGTGGGGCCCGAACACCGGGGAGCTGTTTTTT

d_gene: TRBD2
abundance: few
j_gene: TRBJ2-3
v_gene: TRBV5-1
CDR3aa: CASSIAGLEADTQYF
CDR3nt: TGCGCCAGCTCCATTGCGGGACTAGAGGCAGATACGCAGTATTTT

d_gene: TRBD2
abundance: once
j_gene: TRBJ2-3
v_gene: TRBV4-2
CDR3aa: CASSQELGLAGVDTQYF
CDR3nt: TGTGCCAGCAGCCAAGAGTTGGGGCTAGCGGGAGTGGATACGCAGTATTTT

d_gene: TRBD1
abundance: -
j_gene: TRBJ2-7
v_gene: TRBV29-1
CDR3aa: CSVATPGQGQDGQYF
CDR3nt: TGCAGCGTGGCCACACCGGGACAGGGGCAGGATGGGCAGTACTTC

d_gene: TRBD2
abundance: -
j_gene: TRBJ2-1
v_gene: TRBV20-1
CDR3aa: CSASGRESYNEQFF
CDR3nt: TGCAGTGCGAGTGGGCGGGAGTCCTACAATGAGCAGTTCTTC

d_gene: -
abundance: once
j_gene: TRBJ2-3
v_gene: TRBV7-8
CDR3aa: CASSSPGLQGDTQYF
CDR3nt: TGTGCCAGCAGCTCGCCGGGACTCCAGGGAGATACGCAGTATTTT

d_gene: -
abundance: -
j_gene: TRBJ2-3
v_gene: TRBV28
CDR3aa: CASSLVSILSTDTQYF
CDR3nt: TGTGCCAGCAGTTTGGTCAGTATCCTTAGCACAGATACGCAGTATTTT

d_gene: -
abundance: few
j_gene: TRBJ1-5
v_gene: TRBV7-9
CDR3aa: CASSPGGNQPQHF
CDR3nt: TGTGCCAGCAGCCCCGGAGGCAATCAGCCCCAGCATTTT

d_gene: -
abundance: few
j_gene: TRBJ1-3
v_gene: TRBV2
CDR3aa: CASSEAQGGYSGNTIYF
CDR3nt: TGTGCCAGCAGTGAAGCGCAAGGGGGATACTCTGGAAACACCATATATTTT

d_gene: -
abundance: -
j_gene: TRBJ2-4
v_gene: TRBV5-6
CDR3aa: CASSLFRLAKNIQYF
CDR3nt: TGTGCCAGCAGCTTGTTCCGGTTAGCCAAAAACATTCAGTACTTC

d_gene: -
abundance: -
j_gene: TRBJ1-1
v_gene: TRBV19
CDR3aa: CASSPAPRVWHTEAFF
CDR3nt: TGTGCCAGTAGTCCTGCTCCTCGGGTCTGGCACACTGAAGCTTTCTTT

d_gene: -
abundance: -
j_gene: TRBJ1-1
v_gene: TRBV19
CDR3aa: CASSIVASGGEAFF
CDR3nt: TGTGCCAGTAGTATAGTGGCGTCGGGGGGAGAAGCTTTCTTT

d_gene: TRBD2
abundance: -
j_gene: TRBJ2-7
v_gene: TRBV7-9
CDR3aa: CASSLAGGPYEQYF
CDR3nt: TGTGCCAGCAGCTTAGCGGGAGGGCCCTACGAGCAGTACTTC

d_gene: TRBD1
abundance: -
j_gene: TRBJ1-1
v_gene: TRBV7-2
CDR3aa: CASSLGTGGKTEAFF
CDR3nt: TGTGCCAGCAGCTTGGGGACAGGGGGCAAGACTGAAGCTTTCTTT

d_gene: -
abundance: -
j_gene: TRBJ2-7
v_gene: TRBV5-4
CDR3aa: CASSHYRGFGEQYF
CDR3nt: TGTGCCAGCAGCCACTATAGGGGTTTTGGCGAGCAGTACTTC

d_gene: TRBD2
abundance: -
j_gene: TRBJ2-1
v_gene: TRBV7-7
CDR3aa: CASSSTLAGESYNEQFF
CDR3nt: TGTGCTAGCAGCTCCACCTTAGCGGGGGAGTCCTACAATGAGCAGTTCTTC

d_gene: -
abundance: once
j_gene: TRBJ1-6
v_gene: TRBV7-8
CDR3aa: CASSLMRVMGSYNSPLHF
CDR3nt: TGTGCCAGCAGCTTAATGAGGGTGATGGGGTCCTATAATTCACCCCTCCACTTT

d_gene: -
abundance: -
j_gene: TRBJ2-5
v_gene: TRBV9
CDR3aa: CASSVGAAKETQYF
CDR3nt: TGTGCCAGCAGCGTAGGGGCAGCAAAAGAGACCCAGTACTTC

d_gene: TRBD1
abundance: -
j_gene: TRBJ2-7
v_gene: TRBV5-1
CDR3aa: CASSGGTGGGYEQYF
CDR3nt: TGCGCCAGCAGCGGAGGGACAGGGGGAGGCTACGAGCAGTACTTC